This T cell receptor beta chain stems from a study of identical twins. Study outcomes and limitations: Out-of-frame TCR alpha sharing observed in monozygotic twins exceeded model estimates.

Trimming left V 0 bases short and J 6 bases short, with 12 bases between. Per germline, CDR1 LGHDT and CDR2 YNNKEL (reference sequence). The CDR3 loop spans 14 amino acids. After template switching added a universal primer site, the resulting cDNA carried unique molecular identifiers. One entry per CDR3 protein results from TCRdb running MiXCR on the 5' RACE reads. The table records 100,000 to 110,000 distinct CDR3 sequences, about 5.6% of them present only once. This clonotype was seen ten or more times. Its target is not known. This sequence was found in a woman aged 45-65 years in good health. The V gene is TRBV3-1, the J gene TRBJ2-7; D unclear. The specimen was memory T cells sorted from blood. The CDR3 region has the DNA TGTGCCAGCAGCCAAGATCTACTCTCAAGCGAGCAGTACGTC. Protein product: CASSQDLLSSEQYV.